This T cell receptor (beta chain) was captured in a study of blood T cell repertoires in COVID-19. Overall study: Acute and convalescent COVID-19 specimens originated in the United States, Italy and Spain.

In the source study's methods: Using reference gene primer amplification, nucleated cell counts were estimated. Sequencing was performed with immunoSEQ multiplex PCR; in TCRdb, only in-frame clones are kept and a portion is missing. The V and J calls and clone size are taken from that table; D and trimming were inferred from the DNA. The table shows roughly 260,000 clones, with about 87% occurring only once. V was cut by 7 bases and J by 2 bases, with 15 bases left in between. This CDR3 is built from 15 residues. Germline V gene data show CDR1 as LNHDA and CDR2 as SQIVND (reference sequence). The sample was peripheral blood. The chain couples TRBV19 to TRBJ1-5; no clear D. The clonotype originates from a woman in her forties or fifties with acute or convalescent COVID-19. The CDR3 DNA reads TGTGCCAGTAAACGCATCGAGCCGGGCAATCAGCCCCAGCATTTT. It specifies CASKRIEPGNQPQHF.